The 8 T cell receptor beta chains below come from one sample, sequenced in a study of shared T cell receptors in the human thymus. TCRdb keeps only in-frame clones here, not all; method: immunoSEQ multiplex PCR. The table includes roughly 560,000 clones, about four fifths detected once. This same sample was also taken into another study, of human thymus T cells.

What was sequenced was thymocytes. The origin of the receptors is a boy younger than two with a congenital heart defect.

The J gene is TRBJ1-4, the V gene TRBV6-5; D remains ambiguous. CDR3 length: 15 amino acids. CDR1 and CDR2 from the germline V gene are MNHEY and SVGAGI. V was shortened by 7 bases and J by 3 bases, with 15 bases between the two germline ends. The CDR3 DNA reads TGTGCCAGCAAACCCGGAGGAGGGTCTAATGAAAAACTGTTTTTT. Protein: CASKPGGGSNEKLFF.

The V gene is TRBV29-1, the J gene TRBJ2-1; 8 nucleotides agree with TRBD1. J gave up 4 bases and V 7 bases, and 6 bases lay outside the gene matches. In germline, CDR1 is SQVTM, CDR2 ANQGSEA. This CDR3 comprises 13 residues. CDR3 sequence reads: CSADRGNYNEQFF. CDR3 sequence (DNA): TGCAGCGCAGACAGGGGCAATTACAATGAGCAGTTCTTC.

The chain recombines TRBV5-4 with TRBJ2-2, with TRBD1 matching 12 bases. CDR1 SGHNT and CDR2 YYREEE come from the germline V gene (reference sequence). Trimming at V came to 4 bases and at J to 7 bases, leaving 11 bases not matched to a gene. The CDR3 extends over 17 amino acids. CDR3 loop: CASSTGTGGAYGGELFF. The DNA of the CDR3 is TGTGCCAGCAGCACCGGGACAGGGGGCGCTTACGGCGGGGAGCTGTTTTTT. Together with reference TRBV5-4 and TRBJ2-2, the CDR3 gives the full variable domain: ETGVTQSPTHLIKTRGQQVTLRCSSQSGHNTVSWYQQALGQGPQFIFQYYREEENGRGNFPPRFSGLQFPNYSSELNVNALELDDSALYLCASSTGTGGAYGGELFFGEGSRLTVL.

DNA of the CDR3: TGCGCCAGCAGCAGACTTTCCGAGCAGTACTTC. It encodes CASSRLSEQYF. J is TRBJ2-7 and V is TRBV4-3; unclear D gene. There are 11 residues in the CDR3. The germline gives CDR1 LGHNA, CDR2 YSLEER. Trimming took 5 bases from V and 6 from J, leaving 8 bases between them.

This clone was recorded a few times. The gene calls are TRBV11-2 and TRBJ2-7, with D perhaps matching TRBD1 (7 bases). This CDR3 has 19 amino acids. CDR1 and CDR2 from the germline V gene are SGHAT and FQNNGV. The V end was cut by 5 bases, the J end by 3 bases, with 29 bases between. CDR3 sequence: CASSQPRGRRGHKDYEQYF. DNA for the CDR3: TGTGCCAGCAGCCAGCCTCGGGGTCGGAGGGGGCATAAAGACTACGAGCAGTACTTC. Variable domain in full (rest from reference TRBV11-2 and TRBJ2-7): EAGVAQSPRYKIIEKRQSVAFWCNPISGHATLYWYQQILGQGPKLLIQFQNNGVVDDSQLPKDRFSAERLKGVDSTLKIQPAKLEDSAVYLCASSQPRGRRGHKDYEQYFGPGTRLTVT.

The chain has TRBV27 and TRBJ2-1; 7 bases are shared with TRBD2. Germline CDR1 and CDR2: MNHEY and SMNVEV (reference sequence). CDR3 length equals 16 residues. Trimming at V came to 5 bases and at J to 4 bases, leaving 11 bases not matched to a gene. CDR3 nucleotide sequence: TGTGCCAGCAGTCTCCTGGGGGGGAGGGCTTACAATGAGCAGTTCTTC. Its protein product is CASSLLGGRAYNEQFF.

This chain uses TRBV27 with TRBJ2-4, with TRBD1 as a possible D gene (5 bases). This CDR3 contains 16 residues. V was clipped by 6 bases and J by 3 bases, with 18 bases between them. Per the germline V gene, CDR1 is MNHEY and CDR2 is SMNVEV (reference sequence). CDR3 sequence reads: CASSPQGLRSKNIQYF. DNA of the CDR3: TGTGCCAGCAGCCCCCAGGGCCTCCGGAGCAAAAACATTCAGTACTTC.

Details on this clone: One end of the junction does not line up with germline, which may come from a read error. This chain joins TRBV28 and TRBJ1-4; D perhaps matches TRBD1 (5 bases). Per the germline V gene, CDR1 is MDHEN and CDR2 is SYDVKM. CDR3 length: 15 residues. The CDR3 here is CASSLEGGQMKNLFF. DNA of the CDR3: TGTGCCAGCAGTTTGGAGGGCGGACAAATGAAAAATCTGTTTTTT. The full variable domain, rest sourced from reference TRBV28 and TRBJ1-4, is DVKVTQSSRYLVKRTGEKVFLECVQDMDHENMFWYRQDPGLGLRLIYFSYDVKMKEKGDIPEGYSVSREKKERFSLILESASTNQTSMYLCASSLEGGQMKNLFFGSGTQLSVL.